This T cell receptor (beta chain) was observed in a study of CD8 T cells in Susac syndrome. Sequencing of TCR beta was carried out in blood CD8+ and CD4+ T cells. A quantity of about 0.5 to 1 ug RNA underwent reverse transcription using random hexamers. From the immunoSEQ multiplex PCR reads, TCRdb called clonotypes with MiXCR, one entry per CDR3 protein. The data hold just over 150,000 distinct CDR3 sequences, with around 95% observed a single time. This CDR3 has 12 residues. Trimming took off 6 bases at V and 3 bases at J, with 8 bases between the two ends. Per germline, CDR1 MGHRA and CDR2 YSYEKL. The J gene is TRBJ1-2, the V gene TRBV4-1; D gene unclear. The sample was CD8+ T cells from PBMCs. The receptor was isolated from a human donor with multiple sclerosis. The CDR3 protein is CASSAWDYGYTF. DNA for the CDR3: TGCGCCAGCAGTGCTTGGGACTATGGCTACACCTTC.